The subject of this entry is one T cell receptor beta chain. Antigen specificity is unknown. The V end was cut by 1 base, the J end by 6 bases, with 16 bases between. This CDR3 region has 15 residues. CDR1 and CDR2 (germline): SGHTA, FQGNSA. Assay used: immunoSEQ multiplex PCR; TCRdb lists only in-frame clones, some missing. The table records 100,000 to 150,000 clones, over 75% of them present only once. This sample is drawn from a study of T cell responses to AZD1222 COVID-19 vaccine. Study observations and caveats: Repertoire collection took place solely once the T cell response had peaked. Recipients of AZD1222 seropositive at baseline numbered only 5 to 7.

J is TRBJ2-7 and V is TRBV7-2, with D perhaps assigned TRBD1 or TRBD2 (5 bases each). The sequence was collected from an adult in good health. Source: peripheral blood, taken on day 0 of AZD1222 vaccination. In DNA, the CDR3 is TGTGCCAGCAGCTTAGGATCCGTCCCGGGGCGCGAGCAGTACTTC. Translating it yields CASSLGSVPGREQYF.